The source of this T cell receptor beta chain is a study of low-dose radiotherapy and immunotherapy resistance in tumors (dated by TCRdb to the early 2020s). Regarding the complete study: Cohort 1 received 0.5 Gy per fraction every 2 weeks, with a prescribed total PTV dose of 6.5 Gy. Cohort 2 received 1 Gy per fraction every two weeks, with a total of 13 Gy over 26 weeks. Patients were given nivolumab as a 240 mg flat dose every two weeks and ipilimumab at 1 mg/kg every six weeks, with both drugs delivered intravenously. Cyclophosphamide 200 mg/m2 was given intravenously every two weeks, one day before each radiation and immunotherapy administration. Starting on cycle 1 day 1, patients took 300 mg of aspirin by mouth once a day for four cycles. No randomization into treatment groups was done for the people taking part in the trial. The translational analysis covered eight patients: three from the first dose cohort and the first five from the second dose cohort.

This clonotype was observed many times. No antigen is known for it. Nothing much larger sits one base from this clone, and base qualities are not available. To make first-strand cDNA, Superscript III was used along with a set of TRAV- and TRBV-specific primers so that both the TCRalpha and TCRbeta chains were covered. TCRs were amplified with Phusion for approximately 20 PCR cycles using a constant-region primer together with the adapter attached to the V primers. Amplification of the isolated mRNA was done with the MessageAmp II aRNA Amplification Kit, which involved a roughly 15-hour in vitro transcription at 37 degrees C. The Dynabeads mRNA DIRECT Purification Kit was used to isolate the mRNA for TCR sequencing. Indexed Illumina adapters were added in a second 25-cycle Phusion PCR, and the resulting products were purified with AMPure XP beads. TCRalpha and TCRbeta libraries were deep-sequenced on an Illumina MiniSeq instrument. The study's processing was this. Using custom Perl scripts, TCR sequences encoding the same protein were pooled, out-of-frame sequences were removed, and the abundance of each clonotype was computed. TCR sequences supported by only a single read were excluded from analysis. Repertoire metrics included Shannon entropy, Gini index, clonality, richness, and frequency of TCRs shared between repertoires. TCRdb's own reprocessing of the public reads used fastp at Q25 and MiXCR and kept productive beta chains. Records with the same CDR3 protein are collapsed into one entry carrying the most frequent genes and DNA. TCRdb's processing, not the authors' own work, is the source of the V and J calls. Counted in this sample were about 39,000 distinct CDR3 sequences; around 20% of them appeared once. The leading ten clones occupy under 9.5% of the sample.

Read against the paper, the sample's time point label means: after trial treatment. The treatment or condition label, as the study defines it: LDRT plus nivolumab, ipilimumab, low-dose cyclophosphamide and aspirin (RACIN trial). Donors were enrolled in RACIN, a single-arm phase I dose-escalation trial combining nivolumab, ipilimumab, aspirin, low-dose cyclophosphamide and low-dose radiotherapy. Patients with advanced, TIL-negative solid tumors were considered eligible. The germline V gene sets CDR1 to SGHRS and CDR2 to YFSETQ. V is clipped by 0 bases and J by 5 bases, and the sequence between their germline boundaries is 14 bases long. The CDR3 sequence holds 16 residues, the cysteine and phenylalanine included. Only the CDR3 DNA stays, 48 bases, in frame from base 1.

The rearrangement combines TRBV5-1 with TRBJ2-2; tentative D gene TRBD1, with 5 bases matching. The sequencing here drew on PBMCs, taken after low-dose radiotherapy plus immunotherapy. The origin of this receptor is a female donor with ovarian cancer. In nucleotide form, the sequence is TGCGCCAGCAGCTTGGAAAGCGCTAGGGGAACCGGGGAGCTGTTTTTT. It encodes CASSLESARGTGELFF.